A selection of T cell receptor beta chains follows, all from one sample in a study of T-cell memory formation after mild COVID-19. TCRdb reprocessed the 5' RACE reads via MiXCR and lists one record per CDR3 protein. The table lists about 100,000 distinct CDR3 sequences, over 15% of them singletons. The sample consisted of PBMCs or a T cell subset sorted from them (not recorded which). These receptors originate from a man aged 18 to 29 who had mild COVID-19 (a few samples of this study predate the infection). Cell type and time point are not known. The CDR3 runs from the conserved cysteine through the conserved F or W. D genes are given only for firm matches. Not all rows give a size; the values are once, few, many and, for expanded clones, a class.

-	-	TRBV7-9	TRBJ2-5	CASSKPGLRETQYF	TGTGCCAGCAGCAAACCGGGACTCCGGGAGACCCAGTACTTC
-	-	TRBV20-1	TRBJ1-5	CSARAGSSNQPQHF	TGCAGTGCTAGAGCCGGGTCGAGCAATCAGCCCCAGCATTTT
TRBD1	few	TRBV7-9	TRBJ1-6	CASRLSGGNGSPLHF	TGTGCCAGCAGACTTTCAGGGGGCAACGGTTCACCCCTCCACTTT
-	few	TRBV20-1	TRBJ1-1	CSARHGSLTMNTEAFF	TGCAGTGCTAGACACGGTTCTCTGACCATGAACACTGAAGCTTTCTTT
TRBD2	many	TRBV10-3	TRBJ2-1	CAISESSAGRNEQFF	TGTGCCATCAGTGAGTCATCAGCGGGGAGGAATGAGCAGTTCTTC
-	-	TRBV7-2	TRBJ2-1	CASSLVSGGSGNEQFF	TGTGCCAGCAGCTTAGTATCCGGGGGCTCAGGCAATGAGCAGTTCTTC
TRBD1	many	TRBV7-7	TRBJ2-1	CASSSDRVSNEQFF	TGTGCTAGCAGCTCCGACAGGGTATCAAATGAGCAGTTCTTC
TRBD2	-	TRBV5-6	TRBJ2-2	CASSARTRRVTGELFF	TGTGCCAGCAGCGCAAGGACTAGGCGAGTCACCGGGGAGCTGTTTTTT
-	-	TRBV11-2	TRBJ1-1	CASSLVPGTEAFF	TGTGCCAGCAGCTTAGTCCCGGGTACTGAAGCTTTCTTT
-	-	TRBV3-1	TRBJ2-2	CASSGYRSGANTGELFF	TGTGCCAGCAGCGGGTACCGGTCGGGAGCGAACACCGGGGAGCTGTTTTTT
-	-	TRBV6-5	TRBJ1-6	CASSTGPRNSPLHF	TGTGCCAGCAGTACCGGACCCCGTAATTCACCCCTCCACTTT
-	-	TRBV5-6	TRBJ2-1	CASSERQRSYNEQFF	TGTGCCAGCAGCGAAAGACAGCGGTCCTACAATGAGCAGTTCTTC
TRBD2	once	TRBV12-3/TRBV12-4	TRBJ2-6	CASSLLAGGSGANVLTF	TGTGCCAGCAGTTTACTAGCGGGGGGCTCTGGGGCCAACGTCCTGACTTTC
-	few	TRBV12-3/TRBV12-4	TRBJ1-1	CASSGAGAMNTEAFF	TGTGCCAGCAGCGGGGCGGGGGCAATGAACACTGAAGCTTTCTTT
-	many	TRBV4-2	TRBJ2-5	CASSPEGTQVAQYF	TGTGCCAGCAGCCCCGAGGGGACGCAGGTGGCCCAGTACTTC
-	-	TRBV5-1	TRBJ2-2	CASSPGLLAGELFF	TGCGCCAGCAGCCCGGGACTGCTCGCCGGGGAGCTGTTTTTT
-	-	TRBV28	TRBJ1-6	CASSVLSSTPLHF	TGTGCCAGTAGCGTCCTTTCCTCAACACCCCTCCACTTT
-	many	TRBV12-3/TRBV12-4	TRBJ2-3	CASSFASRTDTQYF	TGTGCCAGCAGTTTCGCCAGCCGCACAGATACGCAGTATTTT
-	few	TRBV5-6	TRBJ2-4	CASSLSPGAANIQYF	TGTGCCAGCAGCTTGAGTCCCGGGGCGGCTAACATTCAGTACTTC
TRBD2	few	TRBV12-5	TRBJ2-2	CASGPGGALLITNTGELFF	TGTGCTAGTGGTCCCGGGGGGGCCCTCCTCATTACGAACACCGGGGAGCTGTTTTTT
TRBD1	-	TRBV5-1	TRBJ1-1	CASSVQGGNTEAFF	TGCGCCAGCAGCGTACAGGGGGGGAACACTGAAGCTTTCTTT
-	many	TRBV6-5	TRBJ2-1	CASRAGSAVFF	TGTGCCAGCAGAGCAGGGTCCGCGGTGTTCTTC